The clone carrying this T cell receptor beta chain was counted between two and nine times. This sample was included in a study of T cells after yellow fever vaccination. TCRdb fed the 5' RACE reads into MiXCR, producing one record per CDR3 protein. The data show hundreds of thousands of distinct CDR3 sequences, around 9.3% seen once. The sequencing here drew on CD4+ T cells sorted from PBMCs, taken 5 days after the yellow fever booster vaccination. This clonotype originated in a man aged 18-30 years who received the YFV17D yellow fever vaccine.

The CDR3 nucleotides read TGTGCCAGCAGCTCTCTGGGACAGGGGTTTAATCAGCCCCAGCATTTT. Translated, it gives CASSSLGQGFNQPQHF. The rearrangement joins TRBV7-8 to TRBJ1-5, with 10 bases that match TRBD1. Germline loops: CDR1 SGHVS, CDR2 FQNEAQ. This CDR3 has 16 amino acids. Unmatched junction bases numbered 7, after V lost 4 bases and J lost 4 bases.